This T cell receptor beta chain was profiled in a study of regulatory T cells in long-lasting Graves disease. Study outcomes and limitations: Analyses excluded thyroid tissue, covering peripheral blood alone.

The time point is: newly diagnosed GD, antithyroid drugs for less than 3 months. RNA extracted from PBMCs served as the sequencing template. Roughly 9 milliliters of peripheral blood were taken and placed in EDTA tubes. Arm-PCR of CDR3 regions with iRepertoire HTBI primers generated TCR beta libraries. TCRdb independently ran MiXCR on the multiplex PCR reads; one entry per CDR3 protein. This table has 400,000 to 450,000 distinct CDR3 sequences, 14% to 15% appearing once. This clonotype came up a few times. What it binds is not known. The same data also contributed to another study, on T cells in Graves' hyperthyroidism and ophthalmopathy. That source notes: Also found in blood were most expanded thyroid clonotypes above 0.001.

The source is a woman aged 25 to 45 with Graves disease. Sample: peripheral blood mononuclear cells (PBMCs), taken at new diagnosis, from a patient treated with antithyroid drugs.

The CDR3 protein is CSANAGAGANVLTF. The CDR3 nucleotides are TGCAGTGCCAATGCAGGGGCGGGGGCCAACGTCCTGACTTTC. The chain joins TRBV20-1 to TRBJ2-6, with D possibly matching TRBD1 (6 bases). This CDR3 has 14 amino acids. CDR1 is DFQATT and CDR2 is SNEGSKA in the germline V gene (reference sequence). Trimming stripped 6 bases from V and 4 bases from J, with 13 bases between.